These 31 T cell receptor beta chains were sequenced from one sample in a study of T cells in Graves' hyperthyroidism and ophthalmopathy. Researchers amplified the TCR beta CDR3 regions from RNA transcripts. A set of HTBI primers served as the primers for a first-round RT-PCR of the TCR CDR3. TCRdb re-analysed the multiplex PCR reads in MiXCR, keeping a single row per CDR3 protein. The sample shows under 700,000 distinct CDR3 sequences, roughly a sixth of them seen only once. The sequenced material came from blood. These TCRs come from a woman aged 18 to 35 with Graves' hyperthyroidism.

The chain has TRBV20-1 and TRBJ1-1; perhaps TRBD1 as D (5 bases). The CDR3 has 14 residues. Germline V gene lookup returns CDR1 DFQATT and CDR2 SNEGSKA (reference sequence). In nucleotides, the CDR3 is TGCAGGGCGACTGGGACGTCGGGGAACACTGAAGCTTTCTTT. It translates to CRATGTSGNTEAFF.

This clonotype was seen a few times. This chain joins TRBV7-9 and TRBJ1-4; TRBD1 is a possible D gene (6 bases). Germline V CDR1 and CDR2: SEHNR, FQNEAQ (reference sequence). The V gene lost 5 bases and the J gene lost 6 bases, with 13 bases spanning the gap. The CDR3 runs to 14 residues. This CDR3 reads CASSEMAGDEKLFF. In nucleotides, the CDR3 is TGTGCCAGCAGCGAGATGGCAGGGGATGAAAAACTGTTTTTT.

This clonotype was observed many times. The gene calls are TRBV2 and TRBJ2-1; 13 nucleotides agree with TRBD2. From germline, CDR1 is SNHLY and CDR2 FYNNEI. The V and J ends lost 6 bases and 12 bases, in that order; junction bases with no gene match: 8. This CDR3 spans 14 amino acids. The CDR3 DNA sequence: TGTGCCAGCAGGGGGACTAGCGGGGCCCCCACGCAGTTCTTC. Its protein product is CASRGTSGAPTQFF.

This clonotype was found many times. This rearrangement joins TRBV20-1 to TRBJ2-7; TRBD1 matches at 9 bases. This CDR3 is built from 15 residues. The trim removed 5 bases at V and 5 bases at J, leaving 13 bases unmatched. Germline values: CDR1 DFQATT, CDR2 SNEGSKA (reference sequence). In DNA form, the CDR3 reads TGCAGTGCTCCAAGACCCGGGACAGGGTTCAACGAGCAGTACTTC. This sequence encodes CSAPRPGTGFNEQYF.

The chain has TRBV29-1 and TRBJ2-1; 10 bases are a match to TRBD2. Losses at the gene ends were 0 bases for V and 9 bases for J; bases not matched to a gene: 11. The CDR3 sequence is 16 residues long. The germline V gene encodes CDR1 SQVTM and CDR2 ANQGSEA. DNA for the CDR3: TGCAGCGTTGAAGATCCCTCTAGCGGGAGTGGTGGTGAGCAGTTCTTC. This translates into CSVEDPSSGSGGEQFF.

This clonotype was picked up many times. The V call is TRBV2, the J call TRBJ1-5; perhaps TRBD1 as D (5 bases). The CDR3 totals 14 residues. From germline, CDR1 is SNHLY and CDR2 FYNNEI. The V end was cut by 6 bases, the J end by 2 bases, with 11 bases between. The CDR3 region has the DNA TGTGCCAGCAGGCCAGGGTCAGGCAATCAGCCCCAGCATTTT. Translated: CASRPGSGNQPQHF.

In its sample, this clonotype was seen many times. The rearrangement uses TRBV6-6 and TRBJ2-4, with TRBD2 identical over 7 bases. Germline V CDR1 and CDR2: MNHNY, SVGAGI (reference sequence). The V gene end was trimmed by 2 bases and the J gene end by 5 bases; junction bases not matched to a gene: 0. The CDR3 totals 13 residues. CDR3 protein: CASSYGGENIQYF. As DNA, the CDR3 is TGTGCCAGCAGTTACGGGGGGGAAAACATTCAGTACTTC.

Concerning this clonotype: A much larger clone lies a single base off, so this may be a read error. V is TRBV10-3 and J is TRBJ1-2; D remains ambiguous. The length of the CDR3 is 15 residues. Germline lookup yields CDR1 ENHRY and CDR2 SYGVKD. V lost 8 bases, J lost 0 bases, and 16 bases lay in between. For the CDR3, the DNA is TGTGCCATCCCAGCTGAGACAAATTCTAACTATGGCTACACCTTC. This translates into CAIPAETNSNYGYTF.

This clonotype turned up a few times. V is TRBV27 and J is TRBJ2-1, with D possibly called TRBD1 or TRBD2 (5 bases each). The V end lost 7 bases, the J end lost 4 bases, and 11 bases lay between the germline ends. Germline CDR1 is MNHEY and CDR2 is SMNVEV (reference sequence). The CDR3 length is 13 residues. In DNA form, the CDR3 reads TGTGCCAGCACCAGCGAGGGGTACAATGAGCAGTTCTTC. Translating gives CASTSEGYNEQFF.

The chain's CDR3 is CSARDAEPSGGQETQYF. The CDR3 DNA reads as TGCAGTGCTAGAGATGCGGAGCCTAGCGGGGGACAAGAGACCCAGTACTTC. The chain uses TRBV20-1 and TRBJ2-5; TRBD2 matches at 10 bases. Germline CDR1 reads DFQATT; CDR2 reads SNEGSKA (reference sequence). V shed 0 bases and J 2 bases; nucleotides not matched to a gene: 9. This CDR3 is built from 17 residues.

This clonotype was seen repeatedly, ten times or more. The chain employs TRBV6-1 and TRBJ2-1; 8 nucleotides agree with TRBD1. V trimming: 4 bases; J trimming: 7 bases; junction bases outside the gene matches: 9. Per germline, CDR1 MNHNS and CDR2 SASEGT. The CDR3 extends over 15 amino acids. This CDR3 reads CASSARKQGENEQFF. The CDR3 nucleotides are TGTGCCAGCAGTGCCCGGAAACAGGGGGAAAATGAGCAGTTCTTC.

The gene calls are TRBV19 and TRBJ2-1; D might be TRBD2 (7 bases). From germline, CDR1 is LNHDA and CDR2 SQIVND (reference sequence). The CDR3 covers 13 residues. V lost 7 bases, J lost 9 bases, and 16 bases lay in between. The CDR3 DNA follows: TGTGCCAGTAAGGGAGGGGGTCAGGGTGAGCAGTTCTTC. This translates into CASKGGGQGEQFF.

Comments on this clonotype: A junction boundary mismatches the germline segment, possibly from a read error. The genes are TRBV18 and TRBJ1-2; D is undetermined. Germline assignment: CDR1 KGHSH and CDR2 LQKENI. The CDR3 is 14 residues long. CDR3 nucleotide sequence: TGTGCCGGCTCACCACAGCCGGGGAACTATGGCTACACCTTC. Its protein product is CAGSPQPGNYGYTF.

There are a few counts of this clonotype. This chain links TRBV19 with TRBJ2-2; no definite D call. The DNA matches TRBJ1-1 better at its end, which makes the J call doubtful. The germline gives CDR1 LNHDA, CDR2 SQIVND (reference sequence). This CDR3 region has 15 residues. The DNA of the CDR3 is TGTGCCACGCTACCCTCCCCCAGGCAGATGCGCGGAGCTTTCTTT. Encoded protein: CATLPSPRQMRGAFF.

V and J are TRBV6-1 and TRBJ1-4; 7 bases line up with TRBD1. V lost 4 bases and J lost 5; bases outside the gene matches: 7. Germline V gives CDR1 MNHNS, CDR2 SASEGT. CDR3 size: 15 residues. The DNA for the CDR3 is TGTGCCAGCAGTGCATACAGGGGTTTCAATGAAAAACTGTTTTTT. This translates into CASSAYRGFNEKLFF.

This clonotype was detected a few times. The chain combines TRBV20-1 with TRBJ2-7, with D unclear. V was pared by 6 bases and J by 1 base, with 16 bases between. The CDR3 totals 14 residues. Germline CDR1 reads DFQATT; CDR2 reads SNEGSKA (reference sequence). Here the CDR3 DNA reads TGCAGTGCACAAGGGCCCCCCCCATCCTACGAGCAGTACTTC. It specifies CSAQGPPPSYEQYF.

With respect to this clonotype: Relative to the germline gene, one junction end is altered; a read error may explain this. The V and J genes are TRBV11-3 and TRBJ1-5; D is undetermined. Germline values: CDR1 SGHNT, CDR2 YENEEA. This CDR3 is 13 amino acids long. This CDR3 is CANSLEGGQPQHF. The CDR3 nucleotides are TGTGCCAACAGCTTAGAGGGAGGTCAGCCCCAGCATTTT.

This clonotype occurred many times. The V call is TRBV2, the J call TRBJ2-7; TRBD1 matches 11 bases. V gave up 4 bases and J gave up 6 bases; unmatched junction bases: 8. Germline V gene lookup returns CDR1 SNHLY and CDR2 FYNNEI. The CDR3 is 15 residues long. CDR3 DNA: TGTGCCAGCAGTGTCGTGCGGACAGGGGGCGGCGAGCAGTACTTC. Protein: CASSVVRTGGGEQYF. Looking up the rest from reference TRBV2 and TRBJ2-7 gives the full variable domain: EPEVTQTPSHQVTQMGQEVILRCVPISNHLYFYWYRQILGQKVEFLVSFYNNEISEKSEIFDDQFSVERPDGSNFTLKIRSTKLEDSAMYFCASSVVRTGGGEQYFGPGTRLTVT.

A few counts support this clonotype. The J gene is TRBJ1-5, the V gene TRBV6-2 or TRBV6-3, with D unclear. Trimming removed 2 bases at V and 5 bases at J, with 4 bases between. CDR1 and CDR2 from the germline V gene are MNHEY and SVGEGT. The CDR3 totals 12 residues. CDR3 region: CASSYGYQPQHF. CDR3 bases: TGTGCCAGCAGTTACGGGTATCAGCCCCAGCATTTT.

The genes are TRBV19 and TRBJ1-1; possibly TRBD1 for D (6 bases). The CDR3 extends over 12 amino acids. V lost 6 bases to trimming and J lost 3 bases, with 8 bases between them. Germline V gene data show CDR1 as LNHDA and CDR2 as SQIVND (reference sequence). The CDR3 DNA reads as TGTGCCAGTAGGGACAGCCACACTGAAGCTTTCTTT. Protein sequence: CASRDSHTEAFF.

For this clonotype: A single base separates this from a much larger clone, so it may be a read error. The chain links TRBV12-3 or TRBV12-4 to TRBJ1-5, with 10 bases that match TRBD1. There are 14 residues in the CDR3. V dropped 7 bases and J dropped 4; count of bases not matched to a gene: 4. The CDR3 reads CASNDRGPNQPQHF. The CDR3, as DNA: TGTGCCAGCAACGACAGGGGGCCAAATCAGCCCCAGCATTTT.

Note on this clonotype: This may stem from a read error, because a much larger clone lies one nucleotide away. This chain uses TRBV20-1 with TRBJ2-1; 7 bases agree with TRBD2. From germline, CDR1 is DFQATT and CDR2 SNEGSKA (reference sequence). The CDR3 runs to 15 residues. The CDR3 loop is CSARGGREGYNGQFF. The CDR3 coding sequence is TGCAGTGCTAGAGGGGGCAGGGAGGGCTACAATGGGCAGTTCTTC.

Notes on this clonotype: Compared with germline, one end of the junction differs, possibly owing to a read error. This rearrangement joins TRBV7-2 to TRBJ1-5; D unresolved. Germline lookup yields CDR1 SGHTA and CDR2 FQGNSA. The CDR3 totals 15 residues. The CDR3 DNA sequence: TGTGCCAGCAGCTTAGAGTACAAAGGCAATCAGCCCCTGCATTTT. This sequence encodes CASSLEYKGNQPLHF.

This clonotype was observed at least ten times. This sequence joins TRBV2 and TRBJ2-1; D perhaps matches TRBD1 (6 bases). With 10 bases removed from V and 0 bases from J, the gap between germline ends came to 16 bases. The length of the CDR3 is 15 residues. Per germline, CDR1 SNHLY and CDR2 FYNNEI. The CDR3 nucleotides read TGTGCCACCGATGAGGACAGCAGCTCCTACAATGAGCAGTTCTTC. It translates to CATDEDSSSYNEQFF.

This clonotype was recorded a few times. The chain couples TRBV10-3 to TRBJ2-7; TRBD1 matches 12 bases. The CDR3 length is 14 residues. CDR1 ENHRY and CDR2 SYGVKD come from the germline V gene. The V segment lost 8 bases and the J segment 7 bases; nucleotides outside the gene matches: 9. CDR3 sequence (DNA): TGTGCCATCGGGCCGGGACAGGGGGCGTGGGAGCAGTACTTC. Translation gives CAIGPGQGAWEQYF.

CDR3 region: CSASAGGVAKNIQYF. DNA of the CDR3: TGCAGTGCTAGCGCAGGTGGGGTAGCCAAAAACATTCAGTACTTC. The chain employs TRBV20-1 and TRBJ2-4; no definite D call. This CDR3 has 15 residues. With 3 bases removed from V and 0 bases from J, the gap between germline ends came to 12 bases. Germline V gene lookup returns CDR1 DFQATT and CDR2 SNEGSKA (reference sequence).

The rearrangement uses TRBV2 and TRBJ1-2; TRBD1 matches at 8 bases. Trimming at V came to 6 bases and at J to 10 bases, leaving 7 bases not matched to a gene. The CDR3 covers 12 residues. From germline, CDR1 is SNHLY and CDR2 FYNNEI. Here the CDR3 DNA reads TGTGCCAGCAGAGCTGACAGGGGTTACTACACCTTC. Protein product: CASRADRGYYTF.

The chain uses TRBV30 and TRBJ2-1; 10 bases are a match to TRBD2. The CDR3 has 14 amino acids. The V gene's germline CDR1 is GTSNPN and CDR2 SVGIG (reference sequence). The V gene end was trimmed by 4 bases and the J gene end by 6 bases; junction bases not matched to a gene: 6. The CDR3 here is CAWTLAGDGNEQFF. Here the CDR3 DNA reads TGTGCCTGGACGCTAGCGGGAGACGGCAATGAGCAGTTCTTC.

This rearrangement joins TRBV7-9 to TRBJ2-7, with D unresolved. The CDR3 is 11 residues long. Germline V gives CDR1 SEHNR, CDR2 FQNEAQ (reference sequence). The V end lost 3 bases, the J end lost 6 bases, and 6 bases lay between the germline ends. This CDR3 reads CASSFHGEQYF. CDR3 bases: TGTGCCAGCAGCTTCCATGGCGAGCAGTACTTC.

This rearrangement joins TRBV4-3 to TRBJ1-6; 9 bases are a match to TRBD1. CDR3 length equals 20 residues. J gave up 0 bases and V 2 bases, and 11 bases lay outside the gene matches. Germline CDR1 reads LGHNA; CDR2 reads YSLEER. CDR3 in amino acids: CASSQYYRTGAPSYNSPLHF. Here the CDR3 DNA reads TGCGCCAGCAGCCAATACTATAGGACAGGGGCCCCCTCCTATAATTCACCCCTCCACTTT.

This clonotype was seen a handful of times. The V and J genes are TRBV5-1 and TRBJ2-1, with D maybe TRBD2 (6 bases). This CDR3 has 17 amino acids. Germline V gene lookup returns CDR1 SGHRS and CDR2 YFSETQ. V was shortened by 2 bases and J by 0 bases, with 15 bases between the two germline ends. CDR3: CASSFPSTSRSYNEQFF. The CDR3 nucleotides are TGCGCCAGCAGCTTTCCCTCTACTAGCCGCTCCTACAATGAGCAGTTCTTC.